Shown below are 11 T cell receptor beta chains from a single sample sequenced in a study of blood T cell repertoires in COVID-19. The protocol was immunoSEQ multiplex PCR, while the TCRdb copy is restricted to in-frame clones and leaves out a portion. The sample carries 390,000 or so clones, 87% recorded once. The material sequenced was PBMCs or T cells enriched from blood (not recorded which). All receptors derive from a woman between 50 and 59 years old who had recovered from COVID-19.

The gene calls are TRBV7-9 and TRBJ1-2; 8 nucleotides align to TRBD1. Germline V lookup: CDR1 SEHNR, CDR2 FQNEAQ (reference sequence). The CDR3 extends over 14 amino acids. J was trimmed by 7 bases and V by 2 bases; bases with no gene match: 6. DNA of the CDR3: TGTGCCAGCAGCTTAATGGACAGGGAGAGTGGCTACACCTTC. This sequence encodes CASSLMDRESGYTF.

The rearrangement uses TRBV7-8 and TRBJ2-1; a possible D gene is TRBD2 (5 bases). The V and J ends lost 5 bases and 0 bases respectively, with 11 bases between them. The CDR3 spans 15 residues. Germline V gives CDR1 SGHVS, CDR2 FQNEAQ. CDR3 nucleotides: TGTGCCAGCAGCCCCGACGGGAACTCCTACAATGAGCAGTTCTTC. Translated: CASSPDGNSYNEQFF. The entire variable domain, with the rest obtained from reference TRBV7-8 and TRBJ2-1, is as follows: GAGVSQSPRYKVAKRGQDVALRCDPISGHVSLFWYQQALGQGPEFLTYFQNEAQLDKSGLPSDRFFAERPEGSVSTLKIQRTQQEDSAVYLCASSPDGNSYNEQFFGPGTRLTVL.

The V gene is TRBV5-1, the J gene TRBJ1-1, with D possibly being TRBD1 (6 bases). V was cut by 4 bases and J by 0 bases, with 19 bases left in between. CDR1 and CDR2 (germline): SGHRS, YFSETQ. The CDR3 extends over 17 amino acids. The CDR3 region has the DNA TGCGCCAGCAGCCCAGGTATTCGGGGGGCCGTGAACACTGAAGCTTTCTTT. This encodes CASSPGIRGAVNTEAFF.

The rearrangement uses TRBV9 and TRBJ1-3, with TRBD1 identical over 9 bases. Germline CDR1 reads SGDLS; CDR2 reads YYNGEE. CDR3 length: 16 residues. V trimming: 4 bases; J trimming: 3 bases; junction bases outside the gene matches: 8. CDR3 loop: CASSSGGQGDGNTIYF. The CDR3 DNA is TGTGCCAGCAGCAGTGGGGGACAGGGTGATGGAAACACCATATATTTT. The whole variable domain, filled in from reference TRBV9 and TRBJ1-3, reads DSGVTQTPKHLITATGQRVTLRCSPRSGDLSVYWYQQSLDQGLQFLIQYYNGEERAKGNILERFSAQQFPDLHSELNLSSLELGDSALYFCASSSGGQGDGNTIYFGEGSWLTVV.

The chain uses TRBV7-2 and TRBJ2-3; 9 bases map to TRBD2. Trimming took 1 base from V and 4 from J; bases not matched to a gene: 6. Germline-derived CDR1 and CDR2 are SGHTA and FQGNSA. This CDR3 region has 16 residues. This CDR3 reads CASSLEVSGGADTQYF. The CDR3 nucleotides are TGTGCCAGCAGCTTAGAGGTTAGCGGGGGTGCAGATACGCAGTATTTT.

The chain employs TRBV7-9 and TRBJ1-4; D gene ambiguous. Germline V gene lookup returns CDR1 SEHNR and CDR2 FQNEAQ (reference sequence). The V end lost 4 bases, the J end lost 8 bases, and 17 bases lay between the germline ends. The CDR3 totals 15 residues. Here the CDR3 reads CASSSKAWEKEKLFF. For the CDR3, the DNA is TGTGCCAGCAGCTCAAAGGCATGGGAGAAGGAAAAACTGTTTTTT.

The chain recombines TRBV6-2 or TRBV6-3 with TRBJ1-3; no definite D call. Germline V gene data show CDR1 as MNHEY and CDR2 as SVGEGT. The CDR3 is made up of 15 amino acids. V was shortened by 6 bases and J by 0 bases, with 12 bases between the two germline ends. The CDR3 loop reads CASSNTRGSGNTIYF. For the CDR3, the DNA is TGTGCCAGCAGCAACACCAGAGGCTCTGGAAACACCATATATTTT.

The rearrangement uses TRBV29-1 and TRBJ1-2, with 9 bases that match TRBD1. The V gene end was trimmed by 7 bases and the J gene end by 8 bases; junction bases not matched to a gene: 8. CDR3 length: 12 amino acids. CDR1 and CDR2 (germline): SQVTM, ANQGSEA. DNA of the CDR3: TGCAGCGCTCAGGGACAGGGCTACGGCTACACCTTC. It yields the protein CSAQGQGYGYTF. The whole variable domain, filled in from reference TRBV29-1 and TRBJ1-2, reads SAVISQKPSRDICQRGTSLTIQCQVDSQVTMMFWYRQQPGQSLTLIATANQGSEATYESGFVIDKFPISRPNLTFSTLTVSNMSPEDSSIYLCSAQGQGYGYTFGSGTRLTVV.

CDR3 sequence: CASSEGVGSSYNSPLHF. The CDR3 DNA reads as TGTGCCAGCAGTGAAGGGGTGGGGAGCTCCTATAATTCACCCCTCCACTTT. V and J are TRBV6-1 and TRBJ1-6; unclear D gene. Germline V lookup: CDR1 MNHNS, CDR2 SASEGT. The CDR3 loop spans 17 amino acids. V was trimmed by 1 base and J by 0 bases, leaving 10 bases between them.

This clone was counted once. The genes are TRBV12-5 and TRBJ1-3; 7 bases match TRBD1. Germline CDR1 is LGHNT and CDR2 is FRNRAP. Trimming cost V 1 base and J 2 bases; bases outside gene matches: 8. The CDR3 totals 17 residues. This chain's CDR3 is CASGLGPSTGTGNTIYF. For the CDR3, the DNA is TGTGCTAGTGGTTTGGGACCTTCGACAGGGACTGGAAACACCATATATTTT.

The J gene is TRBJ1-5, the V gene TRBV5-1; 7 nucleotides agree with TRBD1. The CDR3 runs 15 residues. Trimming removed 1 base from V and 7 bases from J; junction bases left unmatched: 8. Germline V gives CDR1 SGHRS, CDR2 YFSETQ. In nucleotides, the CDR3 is TGCGCCAGCAGCTTGATCCCAGGGGGTGGACAGCCCCAGCATTTT. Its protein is CASSLIPGGGQPQHF.